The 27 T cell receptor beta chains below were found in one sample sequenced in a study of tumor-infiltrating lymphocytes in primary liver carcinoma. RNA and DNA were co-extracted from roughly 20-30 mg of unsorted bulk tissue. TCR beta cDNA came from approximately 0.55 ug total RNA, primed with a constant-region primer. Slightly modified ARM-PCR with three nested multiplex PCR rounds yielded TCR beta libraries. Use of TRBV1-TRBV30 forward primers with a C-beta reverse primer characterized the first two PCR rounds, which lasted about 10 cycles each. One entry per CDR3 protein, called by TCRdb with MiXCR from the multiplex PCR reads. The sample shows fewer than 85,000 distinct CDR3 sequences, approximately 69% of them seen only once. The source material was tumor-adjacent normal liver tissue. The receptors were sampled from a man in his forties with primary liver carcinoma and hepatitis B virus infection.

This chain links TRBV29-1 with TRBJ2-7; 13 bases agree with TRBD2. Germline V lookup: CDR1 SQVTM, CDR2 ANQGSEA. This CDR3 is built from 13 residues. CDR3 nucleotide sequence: TGCAGTGTAGGACTAGCGGGAGTTCGGGAGCAGTACTTC. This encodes CSVGLAGVREQYF.

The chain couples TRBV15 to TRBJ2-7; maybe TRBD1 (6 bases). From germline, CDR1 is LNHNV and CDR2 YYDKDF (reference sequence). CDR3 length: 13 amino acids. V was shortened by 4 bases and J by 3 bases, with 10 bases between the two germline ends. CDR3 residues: CATSIQGGYEQYF. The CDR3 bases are TGTGCCACCAGCATCCAAGGGGGCTACGAGCAGTACTTC.

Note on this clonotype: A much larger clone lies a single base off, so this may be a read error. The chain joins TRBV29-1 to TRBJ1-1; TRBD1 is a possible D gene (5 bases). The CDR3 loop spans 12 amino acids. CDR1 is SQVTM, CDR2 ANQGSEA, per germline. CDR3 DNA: TGCAGCGTCTCTCAGGGCAGGCCTGAATCTTTCTTT. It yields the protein CSVSQGRPESFF.

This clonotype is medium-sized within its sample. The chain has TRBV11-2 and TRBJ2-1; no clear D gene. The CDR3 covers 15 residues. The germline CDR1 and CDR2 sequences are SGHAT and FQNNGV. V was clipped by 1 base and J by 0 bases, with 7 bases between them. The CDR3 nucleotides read TGTGCCAGCAGCTTAGGGCAGAGCTCCTACAATGAGCAGTTCTTC. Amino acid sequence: CASSLGQSSYNEQFF.

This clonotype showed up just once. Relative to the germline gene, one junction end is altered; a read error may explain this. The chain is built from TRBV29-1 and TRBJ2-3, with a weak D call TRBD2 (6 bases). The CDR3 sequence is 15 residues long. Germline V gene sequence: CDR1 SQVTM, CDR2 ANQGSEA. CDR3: CSVEGGAGNTDMQYF. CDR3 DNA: TGCAGCGTTGAGGGCGGGGCCGGCAATACAGATATGCAGTATTTT.

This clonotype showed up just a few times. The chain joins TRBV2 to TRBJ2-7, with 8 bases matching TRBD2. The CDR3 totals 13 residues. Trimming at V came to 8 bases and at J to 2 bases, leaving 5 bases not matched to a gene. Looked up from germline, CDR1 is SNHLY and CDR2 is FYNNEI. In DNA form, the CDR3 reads TGTGCCAGCGTTGGACTAGCCCCCTACGAGCAGTACTTC. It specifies CASVGLAPYEQYF. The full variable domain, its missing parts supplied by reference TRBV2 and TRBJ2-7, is EPEVTQTPSHQVTQMGQEVILRCVPISNHLYFYWYRQILGQKVEFLVSFYNNEISEKSEIFDDQFSVERPDGSNFTLKIRSTKLEDSAMYFCASVGLAPYEQYFGPGTRLTVT.

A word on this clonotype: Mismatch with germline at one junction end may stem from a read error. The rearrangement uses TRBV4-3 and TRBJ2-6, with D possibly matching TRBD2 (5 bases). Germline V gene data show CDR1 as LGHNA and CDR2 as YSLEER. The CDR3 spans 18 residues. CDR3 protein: CACSQDAGLDSGANVLTF. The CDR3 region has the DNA TGCGCCTGCAGCCAAGATGCGGGCCTAGACTCTGGGGCCAACGTCCTGACTTTC.

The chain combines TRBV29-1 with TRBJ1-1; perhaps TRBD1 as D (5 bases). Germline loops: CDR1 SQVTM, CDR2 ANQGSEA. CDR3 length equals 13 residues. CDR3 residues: CSVLYRKNTEAFF. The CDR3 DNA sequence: TGCAGTGTTCTCTACAGGAAGAACACTGAAGCTTTCTTT.

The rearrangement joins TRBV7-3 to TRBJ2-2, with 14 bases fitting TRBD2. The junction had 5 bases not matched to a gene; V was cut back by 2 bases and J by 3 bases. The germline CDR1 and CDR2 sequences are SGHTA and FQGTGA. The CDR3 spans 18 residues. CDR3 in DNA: TGTGCCAGCAGCTTATTTGGGACTAGCGGGAGTGACACCGGGGAGCTGTTTTTT. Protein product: CASSLFGTSGSDTGELFF.

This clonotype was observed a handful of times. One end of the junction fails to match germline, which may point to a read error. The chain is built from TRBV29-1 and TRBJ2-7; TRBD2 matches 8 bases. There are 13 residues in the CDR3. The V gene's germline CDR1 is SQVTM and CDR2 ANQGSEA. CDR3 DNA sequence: TGCAGCGTTGTCGCCACGGGAGGGCAGGAGCAGTGCTTC. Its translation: CSVVATGGQEQCF.

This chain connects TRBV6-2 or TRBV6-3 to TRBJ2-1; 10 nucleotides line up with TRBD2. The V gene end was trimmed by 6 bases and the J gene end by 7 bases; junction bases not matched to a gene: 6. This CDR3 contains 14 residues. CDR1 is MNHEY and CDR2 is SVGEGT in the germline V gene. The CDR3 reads CASSQLAGMNEQFF. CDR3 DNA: TGTGCCAGCAGCCAACTAGCGGGAATGAATGAGCAGTTCTTC.

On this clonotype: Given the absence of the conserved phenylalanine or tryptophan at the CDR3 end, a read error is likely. CDR3 loop: CASSLGQGNQPQHS. The CDR3 nucleotides are TGTGCCAGCAGTTTGGGACAAGGCAATCAGCCCCAGCATTCA. The V call is TRBV6-2 or TRBV6-3, the J call TRBJ1-5; maybe TRBD1 (6 bases). The CDR3 is 14 amino acids. Germline loops: CDR1 MNHEY, CDR2 SVGEGT. V lost 4 bases, J lost 2 bases, and 9 bases lay in between.

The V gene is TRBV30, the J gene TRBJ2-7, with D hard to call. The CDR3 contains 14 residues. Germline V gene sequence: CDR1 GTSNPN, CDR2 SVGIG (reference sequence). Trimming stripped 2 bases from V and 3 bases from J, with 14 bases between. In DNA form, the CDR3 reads TGTGCCTGGAGTTCCGGGCCCCCGAGCTACGAGCAGTACTTC. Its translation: CAWSSGPPSYEQYF. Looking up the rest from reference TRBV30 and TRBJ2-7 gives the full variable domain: SQTIHQWPATLVQPVGSPLSLECTVEGTSNPNLYWYRQAAGRGLQLLFYSVGIGQISSEVPQNLSASRPQDRQFILSSKKLLLSDSGFYLCAWSSGPPSYEQYFGPGTRLTVT.

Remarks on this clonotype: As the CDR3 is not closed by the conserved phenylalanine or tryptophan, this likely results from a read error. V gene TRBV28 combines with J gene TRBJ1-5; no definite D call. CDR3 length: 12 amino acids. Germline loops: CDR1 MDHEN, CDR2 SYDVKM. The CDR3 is CVTLGSNQPQHL. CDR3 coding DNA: TGTGTCACCTTAGGGAGCAATCAGCCCCAGCATCTT.

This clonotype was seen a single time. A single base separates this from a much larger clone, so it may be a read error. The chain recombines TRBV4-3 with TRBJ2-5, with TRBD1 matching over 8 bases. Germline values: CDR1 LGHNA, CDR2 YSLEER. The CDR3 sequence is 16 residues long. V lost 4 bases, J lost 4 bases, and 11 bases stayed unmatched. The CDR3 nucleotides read TGCGCCAGCAGCCGCGGCGGACAGGGAATTGGAGAGACCCAGTACTTC. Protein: CASSRGGQGIGETQYF.

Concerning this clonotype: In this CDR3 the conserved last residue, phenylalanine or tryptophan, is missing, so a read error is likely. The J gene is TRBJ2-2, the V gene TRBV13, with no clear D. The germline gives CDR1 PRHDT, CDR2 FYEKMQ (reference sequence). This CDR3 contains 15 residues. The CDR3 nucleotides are TGTGCCAGCACCTTCAACCAGTTTGGCACTGGGGAACTGTTTTGT. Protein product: CASTFNQFGTGELFC.

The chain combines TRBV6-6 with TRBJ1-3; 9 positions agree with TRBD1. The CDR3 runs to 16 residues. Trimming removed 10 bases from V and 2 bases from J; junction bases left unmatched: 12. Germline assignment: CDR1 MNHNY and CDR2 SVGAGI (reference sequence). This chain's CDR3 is CAISRTTGGTGNTIYF. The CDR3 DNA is TGTGCCATCAGCAGAACAACAGGGGGCACTGGAAACACCATATATTTT.

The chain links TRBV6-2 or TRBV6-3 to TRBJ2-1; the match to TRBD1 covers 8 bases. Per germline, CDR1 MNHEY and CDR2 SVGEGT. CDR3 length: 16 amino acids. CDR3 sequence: CTSSYDRGRSYNEQFF. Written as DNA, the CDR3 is TGTACTAGCAGTTACGACAGGGGCCGCTCCTACAATGAGCAGTTCTTC.

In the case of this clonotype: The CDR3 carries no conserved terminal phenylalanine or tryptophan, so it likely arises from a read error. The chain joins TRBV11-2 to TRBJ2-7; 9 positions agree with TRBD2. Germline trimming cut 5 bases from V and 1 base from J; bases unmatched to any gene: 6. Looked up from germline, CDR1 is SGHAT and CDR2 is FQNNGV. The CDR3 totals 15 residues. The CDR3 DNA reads TGTGCCAGCAGCAGGGGGACTAGCTGTTCCTACGAGCAGTACCTC. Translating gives CASSRGTSCSYEQYL.

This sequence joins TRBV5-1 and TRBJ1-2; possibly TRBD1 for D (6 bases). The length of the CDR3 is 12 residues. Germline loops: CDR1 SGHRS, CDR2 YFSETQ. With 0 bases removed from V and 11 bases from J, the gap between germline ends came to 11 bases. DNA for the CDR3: TGCGCCAGCAGCTTGGATGCCAGGGGATACACCTTC. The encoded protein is CASSLDARGYTF.

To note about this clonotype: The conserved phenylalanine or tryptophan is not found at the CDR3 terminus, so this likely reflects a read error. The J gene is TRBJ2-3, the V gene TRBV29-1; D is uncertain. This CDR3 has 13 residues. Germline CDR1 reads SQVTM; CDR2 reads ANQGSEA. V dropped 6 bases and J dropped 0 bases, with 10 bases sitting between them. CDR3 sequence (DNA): TGCAGCGTGGACGTAACTAGCACAGATACGCAGTATTCT. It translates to CSVDVTSTDTQYS.

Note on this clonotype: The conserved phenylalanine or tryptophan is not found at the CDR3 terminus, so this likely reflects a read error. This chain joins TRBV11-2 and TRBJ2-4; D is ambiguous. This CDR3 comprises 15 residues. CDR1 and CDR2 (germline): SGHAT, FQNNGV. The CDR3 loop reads CTSSPQLHLEKIQYS. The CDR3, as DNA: TGTACCAGCAGCCCCCAACTGCACCTAGAGAAGATTCAGTACTCC.

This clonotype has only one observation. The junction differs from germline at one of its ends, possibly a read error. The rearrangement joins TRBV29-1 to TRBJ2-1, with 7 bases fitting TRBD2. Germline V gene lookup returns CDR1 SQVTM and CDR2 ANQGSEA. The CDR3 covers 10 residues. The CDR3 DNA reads TGCAGCGTTCTCCGGGAGGAGAAGTACTTC. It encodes CSVLREEKYF.

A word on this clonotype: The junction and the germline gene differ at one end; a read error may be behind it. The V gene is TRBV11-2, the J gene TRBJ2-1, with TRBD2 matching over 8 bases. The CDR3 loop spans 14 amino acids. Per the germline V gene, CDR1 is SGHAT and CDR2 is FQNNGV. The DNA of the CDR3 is TGTGTCAGCAGCTTACCACTAGCGGCAGATGAACAGTTTTTC. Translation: CVSSLPLAADEQFF.

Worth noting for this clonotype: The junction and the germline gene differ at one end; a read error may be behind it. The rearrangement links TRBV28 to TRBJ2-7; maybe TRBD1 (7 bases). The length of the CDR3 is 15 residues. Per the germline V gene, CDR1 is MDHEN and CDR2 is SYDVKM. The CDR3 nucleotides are TGTGCCTGCAGATTAGGGGGGCAGGGGGCCTACGAGCAGTACTTC. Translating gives CACRLGGQGAYEQYF.

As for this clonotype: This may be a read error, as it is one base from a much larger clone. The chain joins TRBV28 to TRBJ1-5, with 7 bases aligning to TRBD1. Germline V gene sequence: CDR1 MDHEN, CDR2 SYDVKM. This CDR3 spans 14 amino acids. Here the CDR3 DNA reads TGTGTCATCACCCCCAGGGGGGTAAGTCAGCCCCAGCATTTT. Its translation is CVITPRGVSQPQHF.

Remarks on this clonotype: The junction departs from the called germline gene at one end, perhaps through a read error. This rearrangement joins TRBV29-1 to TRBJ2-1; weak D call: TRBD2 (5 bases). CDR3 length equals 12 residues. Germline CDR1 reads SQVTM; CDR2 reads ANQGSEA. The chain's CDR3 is CSTRAGGNEQLF. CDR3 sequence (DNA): TGCAGCACCCGCGCGGGCGGAAATGAGCAGCTCTTC.